This TCR beta chain is drawn from a study of CD8 T cells in ankylosing spondylitis. Study-wide results and limits: For ankylosing spondylitis blood, a TCR beta motif of about 8 highly homologous variants appeared characteristic. Enrichment of disease-linked clones was reportedly significant in matched ankylosing spondylitis synovial fluid.

V shed 2 bases, J shed 3 bases, and the junction held 9 bases outside the gene matches. The CDR3 runs 15 residues. Germline V gene data show CDR1 as DFQATT and CDR2 as SNEGSKA (reference sequence). One entry per CDR3 protein, called by TCRdb with MiXCR from the 5' RACE reads. The sample yields about 220,000 distinct CDR3 sequences, about 10% seen once. In the case of this clonotype: Its antigen is not identified.

Input material: blood, either unsorted or a sorted T cell fraction (not recorded which). This sequence joins TRBV20-1 and TRBJ2-7; 8 bases are a match to TRBD1. This sequence originates from a male donor with ankylosing spondylitis or in good health (not recorded which). For the CDR3, the DNA is TGCAGTGCTAGACCCCCCTCAGGGGGCCTCTACGAGCAGTACTTC. The encoded protein is CSARPPSGGLYEQYF.